Below, 28 T cell receptor beta chains from the same sample are listed, as sequenced in a study of blood T cell repertoires in COVID-19. The data were produced by immunoSEQ multiplex PCR, yet TCRdb's version contains in-frame clones alone and is incomplete. The sample includes roughly 15,000 clones, about nine tenths of them seen just once. Sequenced material: peripheral blood. The receptors shown here come from a man in his fifties with active COVID-19.

In DNA form, the CDR3 reads TGTGCCATCAGTGAAACTTCCTCTAGCGGGAGTTGGGACAATGAGCAGTTCTTC. Encoded protein: CAISETSSSGSWDNEQFF. The J gene is TRBJ2-1, the V gene TRBV10-3, with 10 positions matching TRBD2. With V trimmed by 3 bases and J by 5 bases, 13 bases remained unmatched. Germline CDR1 is ENHRY and CDR2 is SYGVKD. CDR3 size: 18 residues.

The chain links TRBV10-3 to TRBJ1-1; D is perhaps TRBD1 (5 bases). Germline CDR1 is ENHRY and CDR2 is SYGVKD. This CDR3 has 15 residues. V lost 0 bases and J lost 6, with 14 bases in between. The CDR3 nucleotides are TGTGCCATCAGTGAGTCGGGGGGTAAGGTAGCTGAAGCTTTCTTT. The encoded protein is CAISESGGKVAEAFF.

The chain recombines TRBV10-3 with TRBJ2-1; D perhaps matches TRBD2 (6 bases). From germline, CDR1 is ENHRY and CDR2 SYGVKD. The CDR3 is 15 amino acids. Trimming took off 0 bases at V and 6 bases at J, with 12 bases between the two ends. As DNA, the CDR3 is TGTGCCATCAGTGAGTCGCGGGGCCCTCTCAATGAGCAGTTCTTC. Its translation is CAISESRGPLNEQFF.

The chain joins TRBV10-2 to TRBJ1-2, with TRBD1 as a possible D gene (5 bases). This CDR3 has 13 amino acids. The V end lost 8 bases, the J end lost 4 bases, and 14 bases lay between the germline ends. Germline V lookup: CDR1 WSHSY, CDR2 SAAADI. The CDR3 DNA follows: TGCGCCAGCCACTCAGGGCTGACCTATGGCTACACCTTC. It translates to CASHSGLTYGYTF.

The chain employs TRBV4-3 and TRBJ1-1; D gene uncertain. The CDR3 consists of 16 residues. CDR1 and CDR2 (germline): LGHNA, YSLEER. The V and J ends lost 4 bases and 1 base respectively, with 16 bases between them. The CDR3 sequence: CASSPVGGASNTEAFF. Here the CDR3 DNA reads TGCGCCAGCAGCCCAGTAGGAGGAGCCTCGAACACTGAAGCTTTCTTT.

This clone was found once. This sequence joins TRBV6-5 and TRBJ1-1; D may be TRBD1 (6 bases). This CDR3 has 14 amino acids. V was cut by 4 bases and J by 4 bases, with 13 bases left in between. CDR1 and CDR2 from the germline V gene are MNHEY and SVGAGI. CDR3 sequence reads: CASSLDTGPTEAFF. The CDR3 DNA reads as TGTGCCAGCAGTTTGGATACAGGGCCCACTGAAGCTTTCTTT.

This clone was seen only a few times. The CDR3 DNA reads as TGTGCCAGCAGCCGATTGGGGGGGACAGGTGCCGAGCAGTACTTC. Amino acids: CASSRLGGTGAEQYF. The rearrangement uses TRBV5-6 and TRBJ2-7; maybe TRBD1 (8 bases). CDR3 length: 15 residues. Germline CDR1 and CDR2: SGHDT and YYEEEE. V was pared by 4 bases and J by 6 bases, with 20 bases between.

The chain employs TRBV7-9 and TRBJ1-2; tentative D call: TRBD1 (5 bases). Germline lookup yields CDR1 SEHNR and CDR2 FQNEAQ (reference sequence). The length of the CDR3 is 16 residues. V was clipped by 1 base and J by 6 bases, with 18 bases between them. CDR3 bases: TGTGCCAGCAGCTTAGAGGCAGGGCGGCGGTCGGATGGCTACACCTTC. Protein product: CASSLEAGRRSDGYTF.

This chain connects TRBV27 to TRBJ1-3; 9 nucleotides agree with TRBD1. This CDR3 is built from 17 residues. Per germline, CDR1 MNHEY and CDR2 SMNVEV (reference sequence). The trim removed 2 bases at V and 3 bases at J, leaving 8 bases unmatched. CDR3 in amino acids: CASSLKGQGLYGNTIYF. As DNA, the CDR3 is TGTGCCAGCAGTTTAAAGGGACAGGGACTTTATGGAAACACCATATATTTT.

This clone has only one observation. The chain has TRBV6-5 and TRBJ1-6; no firm D call. Between the trimmed V and J ends, which lost 4 bases and 6 bases, there was a span of 10 bases. Germline CDR1 is MNHEY and CDR2 is SVGAGI. The CDR3 contains 14 residues. CDR3 DNA sequence: TGTGCCAGCAGTTTCGAGCGTTCTAATTCACCCCTCCACTTT. Translating it yields CASSFERSNSPLHF.

This chain links TRBV10-3 with TRBJ2-7, with 9 bases lining up with TRBD1. Germline V gene data show CDR1 as ENHRY and CDR2 as SYGVKD. The junction had 15 bases not matched to a gene; V was cut back by 1 base and J by 2 bases. This CDR3 region has 19 residues. CDR3 nucleotide sequence: TGTGCCATCAGTGAGTATTGGGTGGTGGGACAGGGAAACGCCTACGAGCAGTACTTC. It is translated as CAISEYWVVGQGNAYEQYF.

This clone has just one count. The genes are TRBV27 and TRBJ1-2; 12 nucleotides match TRBD1. The CDR3 runs 16 residues. From germline, CDR1 is MNHEY and CDR2 SMNVEV (reference sequence). V lost 2 bases to trimming and J lost 4 bases; unmatched junction nucleotides: 5. For the CDR3, the DNA is TGTGCCAGCAGTTTAGTAGGGACAGGGGGCGCCTATGGCTACACCTTC. This gives the protein CASSLVGTGGAYGYTF.

This clone was seen a single time. The chain joins TRBV4-3 to TRBJ1-4, with D uncertain. Germline lookup yields CDR1 LGHNA and CDR2 YSLEER. The CDR3 is 15 amino acids. V was pared by 0 bases and J by 0 bases, with 5 bases between. The CDR3 coding sequence is TGCGCCAGCAGCCAAGACAGTACAACTAATGAAAAACTGTTTTTT. Its protein product is CASSQDSTTNEKLFF.

V is TRBV7-2 and J is TRBJ2-3; 11 positions agree with TRBD2. From germline, CDR1 is SGHTA and CDR2 FQGNSA. After removal of 5 bases from V and 6 bases from J, the junction contained 10 bases not matched to a gene. The CDR3 sequence is 16 residues long. DNA of the CDR3: TGTGCCAGCAGCAAGACTAGCGGGGTCTCTGCCGATACGCAGTATTTT. It yields the protein CASSKTSGVSADTQYF.

With regard to this clone: Other DNA sequences in this sample translate to the same CDR3. V gene TRBV27 combines with J gene TRBJ1-6; no clear D. Germline lookup yields CDR1 MNHEY and CDR2 SMNVEV (reference sequence). The CDR3 is made up of 15 amino acids. V lost 6 bases and J 10 bases, leaving 19 bases between the germline ends. CDR3 bases: TGTGCCAGCAGCTTAGACACGGTCGGAGGGTCACCCCTCCACTTT. This translates into CASSLDTVGGSPLHF.

CDR3 nucleotide sequence: TGTGCCAGCAATAGCAATAGCAATCAGCCCCAGCATTTT. Protein sequence: CASNSNSNQPQHF. J is TRBJ1-5 and V is TRBV28, with D uncertain. The CDR3 contains 13 residues. V lost 7 bases and J 0 bases, leaving 7 bases between the germline ends. The germline gives CDR1 MDHEN, CDR2 SYDVKM.

The chain combines TRBV24-1 with TRBJ1-2; 7 nucleotides line up with TRBD1. Germline trimming cut 6 bases from V and 4 bases from J; bases unmatched to any gene: 1. This CDR3 is built from 12 residues. The germline CDR1 and CDR2 sequences are KGHDR and SFDVKD. In nucleotides, the CDR3 is TGTGCCACCAGTAGACAGGGCTATGGCTACACCTTC. This encodes CATSRQGYGYTF.

The V gene is TRBV6-2 or TRBV6-3, the J gene TRBJ2-7; TRBD1 matches 10 bases. The CDR3 loop spans 14 amino acids. After removal of 2 bases from V and 8 bases from J, the junction contained 6 bases not matched to a gene. The germline gives CDR1 MNHEY, CDR2 SVGEGT. The CDR3 DNA is TGTGCCAGCAGTTACCAGCGACAGGGGGCGCAGCAGTACTTC. Encoded protein: CASSYQRQGAQQYF.

The chain is built from TRBV3-1 (or the pseudogene TRBV3-2) and TRBJ1-2; D is unresolved. The CDR3 is 15 residues long. Germline V gives CDR1 LGHDT, CDR2 YNNKEL (reference sequence). Trimming shortened V by 5 bases and J by 5 bases, and 18 bases separated the two germline ends. The CDR3 sequence is CASSGGRIGQYGYTF. The DNA of the CDR3 is TGTGCCAGCAGCGGAGGAAGAATCGGGCAGTATGGCTACACCTTC.

V gene TRBV28 combines with J gene TRBJ2-1; the D gene is possibly TRBD1 (5 bases). Trimming took 3 bases from V and 9 from J, leaving 12 bases between them. CDR1 and CDR2 from the germline V gene are MDHEN and SYDVKM. The CDR3 length is 13 residues. CDR3 protein: CASSFLQGREQFF. The DNA for the CDR3 is TGTGCCAGCAGTTTTTTGCAGGGCCGTGAGCAGTTCTTC.

V gene TRBV7-9 combines with J gene TRBJ2-7, with TRBD1 matching 10 bases. The CDR3 totals 15 residues. The germline gives CDR1 SEHNR, CDR2 FQNEAQ (reference sequence). J gave up 3 bases and V 2 bases, and 4 bases lay outside the gene matches. Here the CDR3 DNA reads TGTGCCAGCAGCTTAATCGGACAGGGGGACTACGAGCAGTACTTC. Encoded protein: CASSLIGQGDYEQYF.

The chain combines TRBV5-4 with TRBJ2-4, with D possibly TRBD1 on 6 matching bases. Trimming removed 3 bases from V and 0 bases from J, with 13 bases in between. CDR3 length equals 16 residues. Germline V gene data show CDR1 as SGHNT and CDR2 as YYREEE (reference sequence). The CDR3 is CASSSGTTQAKNIQYF. CDR3 DNA: TGTGCCAGCAGCTCAGGGACAACCCAAGCCAAAAACATTCAGTACTTC.

The V gene is TRBV28, the J gene TRBJ2-1; D is unclear. CDR3 length equals 15 residues. Trimming shortened V by 7 bases and J by 5 bases, and 18 bases separated the two germline ends. Germline V CDR1 and CDR2: MDHEN, SYDVKM. CDR3 sequence reads: CASISSTKKHNEQFF. Written as DNA, the CDR3 is TGTGCCAGCATAAGCTCGACAAAAAAACACAATGAGCAGTTCTTC. Full variable domain (outside the CDR3, taken from reference TRBV28 and TRBJ2-1): DVKVTQSSRYLVKRTGEKVFLECVQDMDHENMFWYRQDPGLGLRLIYFSYDVKMKEKGDIPEGYSVSREKKERFSLILESASTNQTSMYLCASISSTKKHNEQFFGPGTRLTVL.

CDR3 sequence reads: CASMGTVNTEAFF. The CDR3, as DNA: TGTGCCAGTATGGGGACAGTGAACACTGAAGCTTTCTTT. The gene calls are TRBV19 and TRBJ1-1; 7 nucleotides match TRBD1. The CDR3 length is 13 residues. With V trimmed by 7 bases and J by 0 bases, 2 bases remained unmatched. Germline assignment: CDR1 LNHDA and CDR2 SQIVND (reference sequence).

The chain is built from TRBV4-3 and TRBJ2-7; the D gene is possibly TRBD2 (5 bases). The CDR3 runs 15 residues. CDR1 and CDR2 from the germline V gene are LGHNA and YSLEER. V lost 0 bases and J lost 7, with 16 bases in between. The CDR3 DNA is TGCGCCAGCAGCCAAGATGTCCAAGGCTCGGGAGAGCAGTACTTC. This encodes CASSQDVQGSGEQYF.

The genes are TRBV4-1 and TRBJ2-1, with 10 bases matching TRBD2. This CDR3 region has 16 residues. The trim removed 0 bases at V and 9 bases at J, leaving 8 bases unmatched. The germline gives CDR1 MGHRA, CDR2 YSYEKL. CDR3 in DNA: TGCGCCAGCAGCCAAGATCTAGCGGGAGCCTCCGGTGAGCAGTTCTTC. Translated, it gives CASSQDLAGASGEQFF.

The V gene is TRBV29-1, the J gene TRBJ2-7; D perhaps matches TRBD1 (5 bases). The germline V and J ends were trimmed by 4 bases and 6 bases, with 13 bases remaining between them. The germline V gene has CDR1 SQVTM and CDR2 ANQGSEA. The CDR3 is 12 amino acids. Here the CDR3 reads CSVVRAQGEQYF. The CDR3 DNA follows: TGCAGCGTTGTTAGGGCTCAGGGCGAGCAGTACTTC.

This clone was detected only once. This chain joins TRBV29-1 and TRBJ1-5; possibly TRBD1 for D (6 bases). V lost 5 bases and J 4 bases, leaving 12 bases between the germline ends. The CDR3 has 13 amino acids. In germline, CDR1 is SQVTM, CDR2 ANQGSEA. CDR3 sequence (DNA): TGCAGCGTTAGGGGGGGTCGGAATCAGCCCCAGCATTTT. Translated, it gives CSVRGGRNQPQHF.